The 16 T cell receptor beta chains listed next were all sequenced from one sample in a study of T cells of healthy individuals. TCRdb passed the 5' RACE reads through MiXCR, listing each CDR3 protein once. The data hold about 96,000 distinct CDR3 sequences, with around 17% observed a single time. The receptors come from a human donor in good health.

This clonotype has just a few counts. The rearrangement uses TRBV7-9 and TRBJ2-5; D is undetermined. Germline loops: CDR1 SEHNR, CDR2 FQNEAQ (reference sequence). This CDR3 comprises 15 residues. V was cut by 2 bases and J by 2 bases, with 12 bases left in between. DNA for the CDR3: TGTGCCAGCAGCTTAACCAGGAGTCAGCAAGAGACCCAGTACTTC. Translated, it gives CASSLTRSQQETQYF.

This clonotype was observed a handful of times. The CDR3 DNA follows: TGTGCCACCTTAGCGGGTAACCAAGAGACCCAGTACTTC. Translated: CATLAGNQETQYF. The J gene is TRBJ2-5, the V gene TRBV15; TRBD2 agrees at 7 bases. Germline-derived CDR1 and CDR2 are LNHNV and YYDKDF (reference sequence). The junction had 3 bases not matched to a gene; V was cut back by 8 bases and J by 0 bases. This CDR3 region has 13 residues.

This chain uses TRBV7-8 with TRBJ1-1; D is ambiguous. CDR1 is SGHVS, CDR2 FQNEAQ, per germline. The CDR3 consists of 11 residues. Trimming shortened V by 5 bases and J by 10 bases, and 11 bases separated the two germline ends. The chain's CDR3 is CASSGRLGAFF. The DNA for the CDR3 is TGTGCCAGCAGCGGACGGTTGGGAGCTTTCTTT.

In DNA, the CDR3 is TGTGCCATCAGTGAGATGAACAGGGGTCCGAACACTGAAGCTTTCTTT. This translates into CAISEMNRGPNTEAFF. The rearrangement uses TRBV10-3 and TRBJ1-1; 7 bases line up with TRBD1. The CDR3 is 16 amino acids. Germline trimming cut 2 bases from V and 1 base from J; bases unmatched to any gene: 7. Per germline, CDR1 ENHRY and CDR2 SYGVKD.

This chain joins TRBV2 and TRBJ2-1; D perhaps matches TRBD1 (6 bases). The V end was cut by 7 bases, the J end by 4 bases, with 11 bases between. This CDR3 comprises 13 residues. The germline V gene encodes CDR1 SNHLY and CDR2 FYNNEI. CDR3 sequence (DNA): TGTGCCAGCAAGGGGGACACATACAATGAGCAGTTCTTC. Translated, it gives CASKGDTYNEQFF.

In this sample, this clonotype turned up many times. This chain links TRBV6-2 or TRBV6-3 with TRBJ2-7, with 7 bases matching TRBD2. V trimming: 7 bases; J trimming: 2 bases; junction bases outside the gene matches: 11. Germline V gene sequence: CDR1 MNHEY, CDR2 SVGEGT. This CDR3 is 15 amino acids long. The CDR3 coding sequence is TGTGCCAGCAAACGACTAGCAATTATGGCCTACGAGCAGTACTTC. It encodes CASKRLAIMAYEQYF.

The chain couples TRBV20-1 to TRBJ2-2, with D possibly matching TRBD1 (6 bases). The germline gives CDR1 DFQATT, CDR2 SNEGSKA (reference sequence). This CDR3 is 14 amino acids long. V shed 5 bases and J shed 2 bases, with 12 bases lying between them. This CDR3 reads CSAAPGHNTGELFF. The CDR3 DNA reads TGCAGTGCTGCGCCGGGACACAACACCGGGGAGCTGTTTTTT.

This clonotype was recorded many times. The chain employs TRBV4-2 and TRBJ2-4; D may be TRBD1 (5 bases). V was trimmed by 0 bases and J by 2 bases, leaving 11 bases between them. Germline lookup yields CDR1 LGHNA and CDR2 YNFKEQ. CDR3 size: 16 residues. The CDR3 DNA sequence: TGTGCCAGCAGCCAAGATGGGGCCCTAACCAAAAACATTCAGTACTTC. Its translation is CASSQDGALTKNIQYF.

This clonotype was recorded at least ten times. In nucleotides, the CDR3 is TGTGCCAGCACCTATACGGGACAGGGGCGCTCTTTCTATGGCTACACCTTC. This translates into CASTYTGQGRSFYGYTF. The rearrangement links TRBV6-5 to TRBJ1-2, with 10 bases matching TRBD1. Germline CDR1 reads MNHEY; CDR2 reads SVGAGI. J lost 4 bases, V lost 7 bases, and 15 bases had no gene match. There are 17 residues in the CDR3.

This clonotype was counted a few times. The chain joins TRBV9 to TRBJ2-2; the match to TRBD1 covers 9 bases. Per the germline V gene, CDR1 is SGDLS and CDR2 is YYNGEE. This CDR3 comprises 16 residues. The V gene end was trimmed by 7 bases and the J gene end by 5 bases; junction bases not matched to a gene: 12. The CDR3 loop reads CASGQGQGGITGELFF. In DNA form, the CDR3 reads TGTGCCAGCGGACAGGGGCAGGGCGGGATTACCGGGGAGCTGTTTTTT. The full variable domain, its missing parts supplied by reference TRBV9 and TRBJ2-2, is DSGVTQTPKHLITATGQRVTLRCSPRSGDLSVYWYQQSLDQGLQFLIQYYNGEERAKGNILERFSAQQFPDLHSELNLSSLELGDSALYFCASGQGQGGITGELFFGEGSRLTVL.

This clonotype appeared many times. This chain connects TRBV2 to TRBJ2-3; 12 nucleotides align to TRBD1. This CDR3 comprises 14 residues. CDR1 and CDR2 (germline): SNHLY, FYNNEI. Unmatched junction bases numbered 6, after V lost 10 bases and J lost 4 bases. The CDR3 DNA follows: TGTGCCACCGGGACAGGGGGCAGATCAGATACGCAGTATTTT. This translates into CATGTGGRSDTQYF.

This chain links TRBV13 with TRBJ2-1, with 9 bases aligning to TRBD2. Germline assignment: CDR1 PRHDT and CDR2 FYEKMQ (reference sequence). V shed 2 bases, J shed 4 bases, and the junction held 3 bases outside the gene matches. The CDR3 has 15 amino acids. The CDR3 region is CASSLLAGRYNEQFF. DNA for the CDR3: TGTGCCAGCAGCTTACTAGCGGGGAGGTACAATGAGCAGTTCTTC.

This clonotype has just a few counts. This rearrangement joins TRBV20-1 to TRBJ1-5; D perhaps matches TRBD1 (5 bases). V lost 6 bases and J 2 bases, leaving 23 bases between the germline ends. Germline V gene lookup returns CDR1 DFQATT and CDR2 SNEGSKA (reference sequence). The CDR3 contains 17 residues. The DNA of the CDR3 is TGCAGTGCCCCTGGGGCAGAAAGCATATATGGCAATCAGCCCCAGCATTTT. Its translation is CSAPGAESIYGNQPQHF.

This clonotype has only a few counts. The V gene is TRBV5-6, the J gene TRBJ2-5; 13 bases align to TRBD2. With V trimmed by 2 bases and J by 4 bases, 5 bases remained unmatched. Germline CDR1 is SGHDT and CDR2 is YYEEEE. The CDR3 sequence is 16 residues long. CDR3 nucleotide sequence: TGTGCCAGCAGCTTCCGACTAGCGGGGGGCGGAGAGACCCAGTACTTC. Its protein product is CASSFRLAGGGETQYF.

This clonotype was detected only a few times. The DNA of the CDR3 is TGCGCCAGCAGCCAGGGACCCCCTGGGGGCCACAAAGAGACCCAGTACTTC. Its protein product is CASSQGPPGGHKETQYF. The rearrangement uses TRBV4-3 and TRBJ2-5; D perhaps matches TRBD1 (6 bases). This CDR3 has 17 residues. With 3 bases removed from V and 3 bases from J, the gap between germline ends came to 20 bases. The germline V gene has CDR1 LGHNA and CDR2 YSLEER.

This clonotype was observed a few times. The chain links TRBV7-8 to TRBJ2-7; D is undetermined. This CDR3 comprises 13 residues. Looked up from germline, CDR1 is SGHVS and CDR2 is FQNEAQ. The ends were cut back, 1 base at V and 0 bases at J, with 4 bases in the middle. The CDR3 sequence is CASSLEVSYEQYF. The CDR3 DNA sequence: TGTGCCAGCAGCTTAGAGGTCTCCTACGAGCAGTACTTC.